This T cell receptor (beta chain) was recorded in a study of blood T cell repertoires in COVID-19 (dated by TCRdb to about 2020). Context from the whole study: Samples from collaborators originated in the United States, Italy and Spain and spanned both the acute and convalescent phases of COVID-19. Where available, HLA class I and class II types were taken from metadata supplied by the sample provider and were not determined by assay-based typing. The prospective study material was composed of cDNA or gDNA derived from T cells, B-cell-depleted T cells, or PBMCs. Deeply sampled blood TCRbeta repertoires from subjects exposed to, actively infected with, or recovered from COVID-19 were included in the dataset. The samples were drawn from two sources: the first 160 participants of the ongoing ImmuneRACE study, and 950 to 1,500 subjects contributed by 6 global collaborators. The repertoires were released in a freely available public database intended as a resource for research on the immune response to SARS-CoV-2. Nearly every sample came with metadata listing a de-identified subject ID, COVID-19 status, age in years and sex. Broader findings and caveats from the paper: The amount of clinical and demographic metadata varied by source and participant and was provided uncurated.

On this clone: This clone's antigen is unknown. One base away there is no much larger clone; base qualities are not given.

TCRbeta CDR3 regions were amplified from genomic DNA using the immunoSEQ Assay, a bias-controlled multiplex PCR. The paper's data handling went like this. The number of nucleated cells in each sample was estimated from the amplification of reference gene primers within the assay. To quantify the absolute abundance of each unique TCRbeta CDR3 rearrangement, sequence reads were collapsed and filtered. Productive Simpson clonality was computed per sample as the square root of Simpson's diversity index over productive rearrangements. TCRdb took over this immuneACCESS table, retaining in-frame rearrangements with V and J assigned. Such tables are incomplete; in checked studies, under half of the missing clones stem from an unresolved V gene, and the remainder is unexplained. The V and J calls and clone size come from that table; D and trimming were worked out from the DNA. This sample holds approximately 250,000 clones; approximately 79% were observed only once. The top ten constitute approximately 4% of the sample.

The CDR3 holds 15 amino acids from the cysteine to the phenylalanine. Left in the record is the CDR3 DNA by itself, 45 bases read in frame from the first base. CDR1 and CDR2 (SGHTA, FQGTGA) derive from the germline V gene. V and J are truncated by 1 base and 10 bases respectively, leaving an intervening sequence of 14 bases. Participants in the prospective study were aged about 18 to 95 years, lived in 20 to 30 United States geographic areas, and enrolled through a virtual design. In the prospective study, participants were assigned to cohorts based on the clinical history participants reported in a screening survey and a study questionnaire. Mobile phlebotomists in the prospective study collected whole blood, serum and a nasopharyngeal or oropharyngeal swab from every participant. Over an approximately 2-month period, participants in the prospective study had the option of providing additional blood draws and questionnaires. Prospective study blood samples were shipped either frozen or at room temperature before DNA extraction.

Material for sequencing was PBMCs or T cells enriched from blood (not recorded which). The chain is made from TRBV7-3 and TRBJ1-6; the best D guess is TRBD1, with 6 bases matching. The TCR was taken from a man between 25 and 39 years old with acute COVID-19. The DNA sequence is given as TGTGCCAGCAGCTTAAGGGGGACAACGGGGTCACCCCTCCACTTT. Translated, it gives CASSLRGTTGSPLHF.